This TCR beta chain comes out of a study of blood T cell repertoires in COVID-19. Across the whole study: In each case, the material was cDNA or gDNA derived from T cells, B-cell-depleted T cells, or PBMCs.

This CDR3 has 15 amino acids. Produced via immunoSEQ multiplex PCR; TCRdb's table is partial and in-frame only. The sample holds about 400,000 clones, over 75% seen once. The sample comprised PBMCs or T cells enriched from blood (not recorded which). The gene calls are TRBV21-1 and TRBJ2-1; TRBD1 was called by the table and not checked on the DNA. TRBV21-1 is tagged as a pseudogene. This receptor was taken from a woman aged 40-49 years with acute COVID-19. The CDR3 nucleotides are TGTGCCAGCAAAATCCCGGACAGGGAGTACAATGAGCAGTTCTTC. Protein: CASKIPDREYNEQFF.